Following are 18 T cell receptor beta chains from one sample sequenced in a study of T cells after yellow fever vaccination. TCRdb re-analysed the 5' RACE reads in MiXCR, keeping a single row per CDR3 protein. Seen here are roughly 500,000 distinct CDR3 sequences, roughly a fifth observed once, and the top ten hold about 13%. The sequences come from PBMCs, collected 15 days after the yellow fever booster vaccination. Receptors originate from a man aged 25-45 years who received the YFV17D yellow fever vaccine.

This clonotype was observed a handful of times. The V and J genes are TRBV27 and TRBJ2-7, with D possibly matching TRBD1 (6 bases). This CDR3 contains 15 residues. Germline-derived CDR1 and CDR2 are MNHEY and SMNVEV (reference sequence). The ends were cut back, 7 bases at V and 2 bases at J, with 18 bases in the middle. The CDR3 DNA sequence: TGTGCCAGCAATATTAGACAGGCAGATACCTACGAGCAGTACTTC. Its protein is CASNIRQADTYEQYF.

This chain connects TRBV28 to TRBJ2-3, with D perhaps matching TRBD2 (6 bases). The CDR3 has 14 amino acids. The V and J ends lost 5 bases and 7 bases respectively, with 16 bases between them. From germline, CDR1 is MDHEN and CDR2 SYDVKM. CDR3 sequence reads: CASSGWRVLHTQYF. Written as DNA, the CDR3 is TGTGCCAGCAGTGGGTGGAGGGTTCTCCATACGCAGTATTTT. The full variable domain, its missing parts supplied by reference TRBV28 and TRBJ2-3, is DVKVTQSSRYLVKRTGEKVFLECVQDMDHENMFWYRQDPGLGLRLIYFSYDVKMKEKGDIPEGYSVSREKKERFSLILESASTNQTSMYLCASSGWRVLHTQYFGPGTRLTVL.

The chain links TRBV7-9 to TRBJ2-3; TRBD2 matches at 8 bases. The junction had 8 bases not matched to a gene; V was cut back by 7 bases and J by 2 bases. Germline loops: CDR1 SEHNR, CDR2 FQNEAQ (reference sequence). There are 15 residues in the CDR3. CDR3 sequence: CASTGRGSDTDTQYF. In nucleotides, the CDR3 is TGTGCCAGCACCGGGAGGGGTTCTGACACAGATACGCAGTATTTT.

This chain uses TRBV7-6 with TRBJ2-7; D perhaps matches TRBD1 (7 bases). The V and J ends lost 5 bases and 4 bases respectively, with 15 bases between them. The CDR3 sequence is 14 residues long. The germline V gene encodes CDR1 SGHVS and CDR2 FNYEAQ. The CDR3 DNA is TGTGCCAGCAGCCCCCGGGACAGCGGGTACGAGCAGTACTTC. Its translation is CASSPRDSGYEQYF.

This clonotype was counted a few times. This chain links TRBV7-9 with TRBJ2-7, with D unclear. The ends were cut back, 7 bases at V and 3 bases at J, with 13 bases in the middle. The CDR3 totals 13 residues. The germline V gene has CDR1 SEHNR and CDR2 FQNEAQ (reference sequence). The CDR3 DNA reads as TGTGCCAGCAAATGGCTAGACGACTACGAGCAGTACTTC. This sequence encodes CASKWLDDYEQYF.

CDR3 DNA sequence: TGCGCCAGCAACAGCGGGAGCTCCTACAATGAGCAGTTCTTC. It yields the protein CASNSGSSYNEQFF. The genes are TRBV5-1 and TRBJ2-1, with 8 bases that match TRBD2. CDR1 is SGHRS, CDR2 YFSETQ, per germline. The CDR3 has 14 amino acids. Trimming cost V 6 bases and J 0 bases; bases outside gene matches: 2.

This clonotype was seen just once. CDR3 sequence (DNA): TGTGCCAGCAGTTTCCCCAGGGGCGGCGGGGAGCTGTTTTTT. It encodes CASSFPRGGGELFF. This sequence joins TRBV28 and TRBJ2-2; possibly TRBD1 for D (6 bases). Per germline, CDR1 MDHEN and CDR2 SYDVKM. This CDR3 has 14 residues. V was trimmed by 3 bases and J by 7 bases, leaving 12 bases between them.

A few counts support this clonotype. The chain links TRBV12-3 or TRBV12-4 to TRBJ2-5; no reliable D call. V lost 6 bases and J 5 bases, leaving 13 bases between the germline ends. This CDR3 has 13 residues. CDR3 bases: TGTGCCAGCAGGGAAAGTGGGTGGGAGACCCAGTACTTC. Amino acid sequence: CASRESGWETQYF.

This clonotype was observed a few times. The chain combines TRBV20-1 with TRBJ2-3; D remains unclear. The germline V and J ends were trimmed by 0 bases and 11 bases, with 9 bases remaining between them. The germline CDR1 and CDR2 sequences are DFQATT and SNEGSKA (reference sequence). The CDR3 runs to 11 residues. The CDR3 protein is CSARDLLGQYF. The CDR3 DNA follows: TGCAGTGCTAGAGATCTATTGGGGCAGTATTTT.

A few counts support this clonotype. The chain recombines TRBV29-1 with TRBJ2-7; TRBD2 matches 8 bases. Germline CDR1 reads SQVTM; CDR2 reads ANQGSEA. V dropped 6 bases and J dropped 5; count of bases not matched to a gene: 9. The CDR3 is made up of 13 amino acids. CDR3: CSVGGGRKDEQYF. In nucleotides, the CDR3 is TGCAGCGTGGGGGGCGGGAGGAAGGACGAGCAGTACTTC.

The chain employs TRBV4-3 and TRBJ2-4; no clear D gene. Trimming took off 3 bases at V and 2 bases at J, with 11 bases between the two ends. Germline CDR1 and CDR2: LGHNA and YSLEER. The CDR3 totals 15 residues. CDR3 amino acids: CASSQDQPSKNIQYF. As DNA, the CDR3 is TGCGCCAGCAGCCAGGACCAGCCATCCAAAAACATTCAGTACTTC.

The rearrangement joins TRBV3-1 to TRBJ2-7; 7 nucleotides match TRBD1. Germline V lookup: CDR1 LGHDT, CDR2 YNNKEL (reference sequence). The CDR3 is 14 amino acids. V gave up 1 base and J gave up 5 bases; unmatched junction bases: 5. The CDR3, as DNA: TGTGCCAGCAGCCAAGTAGACAGGGTCAACGAGCAGTACTTC. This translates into CASSQVDRVNEQYF.

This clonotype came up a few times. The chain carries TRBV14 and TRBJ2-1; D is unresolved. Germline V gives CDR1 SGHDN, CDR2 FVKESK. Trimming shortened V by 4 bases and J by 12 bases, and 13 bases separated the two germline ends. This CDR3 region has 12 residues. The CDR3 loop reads CASSPGASTQFF. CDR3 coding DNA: TGTGCCAGCAGCCCCGGAGCTAGTACGCAGTTCTTC.

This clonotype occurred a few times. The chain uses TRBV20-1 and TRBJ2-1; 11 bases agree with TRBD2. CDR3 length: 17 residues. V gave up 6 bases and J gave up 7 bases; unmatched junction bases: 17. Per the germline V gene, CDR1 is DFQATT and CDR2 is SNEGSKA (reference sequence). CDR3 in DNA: TGCAGTGCCCACGGGACTAGCGGTTCCCGGGGAGGTAATGAGCAGTTCTTC. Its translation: CSAHGTSGSRGGNEQFF.

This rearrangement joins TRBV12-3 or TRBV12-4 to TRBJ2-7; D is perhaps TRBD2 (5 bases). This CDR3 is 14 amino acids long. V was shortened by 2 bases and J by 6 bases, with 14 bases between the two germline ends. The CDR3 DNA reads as TGTGCCAGCAGTTTAAGCGGCGCCCGAGGCGAGCAGTACTTC. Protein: CASSLSGARGEQYF.

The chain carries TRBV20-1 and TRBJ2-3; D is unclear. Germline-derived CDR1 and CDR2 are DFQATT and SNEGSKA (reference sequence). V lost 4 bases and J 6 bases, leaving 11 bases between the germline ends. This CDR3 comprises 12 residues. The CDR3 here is CSANELSDTQYF. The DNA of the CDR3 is TGCAGTGCTAATGAGTTGAGTGATACGCAGTATTTT.

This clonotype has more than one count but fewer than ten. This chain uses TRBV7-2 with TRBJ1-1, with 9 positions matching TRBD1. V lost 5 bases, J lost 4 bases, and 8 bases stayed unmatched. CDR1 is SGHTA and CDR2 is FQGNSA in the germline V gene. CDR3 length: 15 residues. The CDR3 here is CASSHRGREGTEAFF. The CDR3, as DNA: TGTGCCAGCAGCCACAGGGGGCGGGAGGGCACTGAAGCTTTCTTT.

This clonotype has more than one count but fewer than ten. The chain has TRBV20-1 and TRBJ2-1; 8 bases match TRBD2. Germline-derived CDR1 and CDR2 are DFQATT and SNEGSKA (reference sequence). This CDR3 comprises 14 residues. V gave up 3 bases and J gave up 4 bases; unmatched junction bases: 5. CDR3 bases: TGCAGTGCTAGTAAACTAGCGGAATACAATGAGCAGTTCTTC. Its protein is CSASKLAEYNEQFF.